The TCR beta chain under discussion was sequenced for a study of Ad26.COV2.S vaccination and SARS-CoV-2 variants. Study-level results: Spike-specific responses of CD8+ and CD4+ T cells were reported to display substantial breadth after vaccination. It is possible that the TCR breadth and depth analyses underestimated the total T cell responses.

Noted treatment: some 19 received Ad26.COV2.S at low or high dose, single or two shots; roughly five received placebo; per-sample allocation not given. Following the first vaccine or placebo injection, samples were taken on day 63. An adult aged 18-55 years in Boston served as the donor. A note on this clone: The antigen is unknown.

The data were produced by immunoSEQ multiplex PCR, yet TCRdb's version contains in-frame clones alone and is incomplete. The profile shows under 550,000 clones, about nine tenths of them singletons. CDR3 length: 14 amino acids. V was pared by 3 bases and J by 4 bases, with 12 bases between. Germline V CDR1 and CDR2: LNHNV, YYDKDF (reference sequence). This receptor was identified in a person between 18 and 60 years old who received the Ad26.COV2.S COVID-19 vaccine or a placebo. J is TRBJ1-2 and V is TRBV15; maybe TRBD1 (5 bases). The material was peripheral blood, obtained in a trial of Ad26.COV2.S vaccine versus placebo. CDR3 sequence reads: CATSRTDIGYGYTF. In DNA, the CDR3 is TGTGCCACCAGCAGGACGGACATAGGCTATGGCTACACCTTC.